This is a list of T cell receptor beta chains from one sample in a study of identical twins. A single record per CDR3 protein comes from TCRdb applying MiXCR to the 5' RACE reads. The sample holds 150,000 or so distinct CDR3 sequences, roughly 3.3% seen once. The source material was memory T cells sorted from blood. The source is a man aged 18 to 35 in good health. Both conserved end residues are part of each CDR3. The order of the fields is D gene, V gene, J gene, clone size, CDR3 DNA, CDR3 protein. A D gene is named only where the DNA matches it firmly. Clone size appears in some rows only: once, few, many, or a class for an expanded clone.

d_call: TRBD1; v_call: TRBV24-1; j_call: TRBJ2-6; clone_size: many; cdr3_nt: TGTGCCACCAGTGATTTGGCGGGACAGGGTGATGGGGCCAACGTCCTGACTTTC; cdr3_aa: CATSDLAGQGDGANVLTF
d_call: NA; v_call: TRBV6-5; j_call: TRBJ1-1; clone_size: many; cdr3_nt: TGTGCCAGCAGTTACTCGCCGTTTAGGTCTGAAGCTTTCTTT; cdr3_aa: CASSYSPFRSEAFF
d_call: TRBD2; v_call: TRBV6-1; j_call: TRBJ2-3; clone_size: many; cdr3_nt: TGTGCCAGCAGCGAGACTAGCGGGAGCGCCGCTAGCACAGATACGCAGTATTTT; cdr3_aa: CASSETSGSAASTDTQYF
d_call: NA; v_call: TRBV12-3/TRBV12-4; j_call: TRBJ2-5; clone_size: many; cdr3_nt: TGTGCCAGCAGCCTAGGAAACGTGGGAATGTGGACCCAGTACTTC; cdr3_aa: CASSLGNVGMWTQYF
d_call: NA; v_call: TRBV3-1; j_call: TRBJ2-6; clone_size: many; cdr3_nt: TGTGCCAGCAGCCCCGTAGGGTCTGGGGCCAACGTCCTGACTTTC; cdr3_aa: CASSPVGSGANVLTF
d_call: TRBD2; v_call: TRBV6-2/TRBV6-3; j_call: TRBJ2-3; clone_size: many; cdr3_nt: TGTGCCAGCAGTTACTCTGGCGGGAGCGGAACAGATACGCAGTATTTT; cdr3_aa: CASSYSGGSGTDTQYF
d_call: TRBD1; v_call: TRBV14; j_call: TRBJ2-3; clone_size: many; cdr3_nt: TGTGCCAGCAGCAGGCCCACAGGGGTGACAGATACGCAGTATTTT; cdr3_aa: CASSRPTGVTDTQYF
d_call: NA; v_call: TRBV28; j_call: TRBJ2-2; clone_size: many; cdr3_nt: TGTGCCAGCTCGAAGTACACCGGGGAGCTGTTTTTT; cdr3_aa: CASSKYTGELFF
d_call: TRBD2; v_call: TRBV11-2; j_call: TRBJ2-5; clone_size: NA; cdr3_nt: TGTGCCAGCAGCTTCTTAGCGGGAGGGCCCCAAGAGACCCAGTACTTC; cdr3_aa: CASSFLAGGPQETQYF
d_call: NA; v_call: TRBV7-2; j_call: TRBJ2-3; clone_size: many; cdr3_nt: TGTGCCAGCAGCTCCGGTGGGGTACCCACAGATACGCAGTATTTT; cdr3_aa: CASSSGGVPTDTQYF
d_call: TRBD1; v_call: TRBV13; j_call: TRBJ1-4; clone_size: NA; cdr3_nt: TGTGCCAGCAGGACTACAGGGGGCGCGGCTAATGAAAAACTGTTTTTT; cdr3_aa: CASRTTGGAANEKLFF
d_call: NA; v_call: TRBV10-2; j_call: TRBJ2-5; clone_size: NA; cdr3_nt: TGCGCCAGCAGTGTCGCTGGGGAGACCCAGTACTTC; cdr3_aa: CASSVAGETQYF
d_call: TRBD2; v_call: TRBV3-1; j_call: TRBJ2-5; clone_size: many; cdr3_nt: TGTGCCAGCACCCTTTCATTAATTGCGGGAGTACTATCCCAAGAGACCCAGTACTTC; cdr3_aa: CASTLSLIAGVLSQETQYF
d_call: NA; v_call: TRBV12-3/TRBV12-4; j_call: TRBJ2-5; clone_size: many; cdr3_nt: TGTGCCAGCAGGGTAGGGGTCTATGAGCAAGAGACCCAGTACTTC; cdr3_aa: CASRVGVYEQETQYF
d_call: NA; v_call: TRBV7-9; j_call: TRBJ1-1; clone_size: many; cdr3_nt: TGTGCCAGCAGCGGAGGGGCGGTCGTAAACACTGAAGCTTTCTTT; cdr3_aa: CASSGGAVVNTEAFF
d_call: NA; v_call: TRBV5-5; j_call: TRBJ1-5; clone_size: many; cdr3_nt: TGTGCCAGCAGCTTGGAGGCTCAGGGCCCAACCCAGCATTTT; cdr3_aa: CASSLEAQGPTQHF
d_call: NA; v_call: TRBV7-2; j_call: TRBJ2-7; clone_size: many; cdr3_nt: TGTGCCAGCAGCTTAGTCGGGGGAATGGCCTCCGAGCAGTACTTC; cdr3_aa: CASSLVGGMASEQYF
d_call: TRBD2; v_call: TRBV5-1; j_call: TRBJ2-1; clone_size: many; cdr3_nt: TGCGCCAGCAGCTTAACAGCGGGAGGAACCTACAATGAGCAGTTCTTC; cdr3_aa: CASSLTAGGTYNEQFF
d_call: NA; v_call: TRBV12-3/TRBV12-4; j_call: TRBJ2-5; clone_size: many; cdr3_nt: TGTGCCAGCAGCCTGGGCCGTAGGTTTGGGGGAGAGACCCAGTACTTC; cdr3_aa: CASSLGRRFGGETQYF
d_call: TRBD1; v_call: TRBV6-2/TRBV6-3; j_call: TRBJ2-7; clone_size: many; cdr3_nt: TGTGCCAGCAGTTACCCAACTACAGGGGTCCGGCCCTACGAGCAGTACTTC; cdr3_aa: CASSYPTTGVRPYEQYF
d_call: NA; v_call: TRBV29-1; j_call: TRBJ2-3; clone_size: many; cdr3_nt: TGCAGCGTTGAGGAAGGACAGAGCACAGATACGCAGTATTTT; cdr3_aa: CSVEEGQSTDTQYF
d_call: TRBD2; v_call: TRBV3-1; j_call: TRBJ2-4; clone_size: many; cdr3_nt: TGTGCCAGCAGCCAACCCGCGGGAGGTAGAAACATTCAGTACTTC; cdr3_aa: CASSQPAGGRNIQYF
d_call: NA; v_call: TRBV6-5; j_call: TRBJ2-1; clone_size: many; cdr3_nt: TGTGCCAGCAGTTACGAGGGATATGACAATGAGCAGTTCTTC; cdr3_aa: CASSYEGYDNEQFF
d_call: TRBD2; v_call: TRBV20-1; j_call: TRBJ2-1; clone_size: many; cdr3_nt: TGCAGTGCTAGAGCTAATCGGACTAGAGGCGAGCAGTTCTTC; cdr3_aa: CSARANRTRGEQFF
d_call: NA; v_call: TRBV19; j_call: TRBJ2-3; clone_size: NA; cdr3_nt: TGTGCCAGTGGGCCTACGGGAGTCACAGATACGCAGTATTTT; cdr3_aa: CASGPTGVTDTQYF
d_call: NA; v_call: TRBV28; j_call: TRBJ2-2; clone_size: NA; cdr3_nt: TGTGCCAGCAGTTTCATGCAAATAGGAGGCGGGGAGCTGTTTTTT; cdr3_aa: CASSFMQIGGGELFF
d_call: NA; v_call: TRBV6-4; j_call: TRBJ2-1; clone_size: many; cdr3_nt: TGTGCCAGCAGTGTCAAAGGGGGGTACAATGAGCAGTTCTTC; cdr3_aa: CASSVKGGYNEQFF
d_call: NA; v_call: TRBV12-3/TRBV12-4; j_call: TRBJ2-7; clone_size: many; cdr3_nt: TGTGCCAGCAGCCACTGCACTGGGGAGTGCGAGCAGTACTTC; cdr3_aa: CASSHCTGECEQYF
d_call: NA; v_call: TRBV20-1; j_call: TRBJ2-1; clone_size: many; cdr3_nt: TGCAGTGCTAGTAAGCGGGCTACCGGCAATGAGCAGTTCTTC; cdr3_aa: CSASKRATGNEQFF
d_call: TRBD1; v_call: TRBV2; j_call: TRBJ1-6; clone_size: many; cdr3_nt: TGTGCCAGCAGTGAAGCCCCCCCGGGACAGGGGAATTCACCCCTCCACTTT; cdr3_aa: CASSEAPPGQGNSPLHF
d_call: TRBD2; v_call: TRBV3-1; j_call: TRBJ2-1; clone_size: many; cdr3_nt: TGTGCCAGCAGCCAAATACTAGCGGGAGGGGGTGAGCAGTTCTTC; cdr3_aa: CASSQILAGGGEQFF
d_call: NA; v_call: TRBV20-1; j_call: TRBJ1-2; clone_size: many; cdr3_nt: TGCAGTGCTAGCCGCTTTAACTATGGCTACACCTTC; cdr3_aa: CSASRFNYGYTF
d_call: TRBD2; v_call: TRBV6-1; j_call: TRBJ2-1; clone_size: many; cdr3_nt: TGTGCCAGCAGTAGAACAAGGACTAGCGGGAGGGCCTCCCAGTTCTTC; cdr3_aa: CASSRTRTSGRASQFF
d_call: TRBD2; v_call: TRBV5-4; j_call: TRBJ2-1; clone_size: NA; cdr3_nt: TGTGCCAGCAGCTTGGGGCTAGCGGGAGAGGATGAGCAGTTCTTC; cdr3_aa: CASSLGLAGEDEQFF
d_call: NA; v_call: TRBV12-3/TRBV12-4; j_call: TRBJ2-1; clone_size: many; cdr3_nt: TGTGCCAGCAGCGGCCGGGAGCGGGTAAATGAGCAGTTCTTC; cdr3_aa: CASSGRERVNEQFF
d_call: NA; v_call: TRBV20-1; j_call: TRBJ2-3; clone_size: many; cdr3_nt: TGCAGTGCTGGAAGGGGGGGTCTAGCCCAAGATACGCAGTATTTT; cdr3_aa: CSAGRGGLAQDTQYF